The 28 T cell receptor beta chains below were found in one sample sequenced in a study of T cell responses to AZD1222 COVID-19 vaccine. Sequenced by immunoSEQ multiplex PCR; TCRdb stores in-frame clones only, minus some. Of about 150,000 clones in the sample, around 93% were seen once. The source was peripheral blood, collected 28 days after the second AZD1222 dose. Source of these receptors: an adult who received the AZD1222 COVID-19 vaccine.

V is TRBV19 and J is TRBJ2-1; D might be TRBD2 (7 bases). The CDR3 runs 16 residues. Trimming cost V 6 bases and J 0 bases, with 15 bases left between them. The germline V gene encodes CDR1 LNHDA and CDR2 SQIVND (reference sequence). This CDR3 is CASRRGGVGSYNEQFF. The CDR3 DNA reads TGTGCCAGTAGGAGGGGGGGAGTGGGCTCCTACAATGAGCAGTTCTTC.

This sequence joins TRBV18 and TRBJ2-3; 8 bases match TRBD2. The CDR3 extends over 15 amino acids. V trimming: 3 bases; J trimming: 1 base; junction bases outside the gene matches: 3. Per the germline V gene, CDR1 is KGHSH and CDR2 is LQKENI. The CDR3 DNA follows: TGTGCCAGCTCACCCCGGGGGGGCGGCACAGATACGCAGTATTTT. Residues: CASSPRGGGTDTQYF.

This clone was seen only once. The rearrangement links TRBV7-9 to TRBJ1-1; D perhaps matches TRBD1 (5 bases). Germline values: CDR1 SEHNR, CDR2 FQNEAQ (reference sequence). The CDR3 is 14 residues long. With 4 bases removed from V and 5 bases from J, the gap between germline ends came to 14 bases. CDR3 sequence: CASSSSRGSTEAFF. CDR3 in DNA: TGTGCCAGCAGCTCCTCGAGGGGCAGTACTGAAGCTTTCTTT.

The CDR3 nucleotides read TGCGCCAGCAGTGGCCGTCCGGAGGAGACCCAGTACTTC. Translating it yields CASSGRPEETQYF. The chain is built from TRBV10-1 and TRBJ2-5; D not certain. V shed 4 bases and J shed 5 bases, with 11 bases lying between them. The germline V gene has CDR1 WNHNN and CDR2 SYGVQD (reference sequence). The CDR3 consists of 13 residues.

The rearrangement uses TRBV5-5 and TRBJ2-2, with 10 bases aligning to TRBD2. CDR1 SGHKS and CDR2 YYEKEE come from the germline V gene (reference sequence). V was pared by 4 bases and J by 6 bases, with 3 bases of the junction left unmatched. This CDR3 is built from 14 residues. This chain's CDR3 is CASSPGTSAGELFF. CDR3 sequence (DNA): TGTGCCAGCAGCCCCGGGACTAGCGCCGGGGAGCTGTTTTTT.

The chain carries TRBV18 and TRBJ1-4; D is unresolved. The CDR3 runs to 14 residues. Trimming shortened V by 0 bases and J by 3 bases, and 5 bases separated the two germline ends. Germline V gene data show CDR1 as KGHSH and CDR2 as LQKENI. CDR3 DNA: TGTGCCAGCTCACCACCAAATGCTAATGAAAAACTGTTTTTT. Translation gives CASSPPNANEKLFF.

The chain couples TRBV20-1 to TRBJ2-3; D may correspond to TRBD1 or TRBD2 (5 bases each). This CDR3 contains 14 residues. The ends were cut back, 3 bases at V and 2 bases at J, with 12 bases in the middle. Germline values: CDR1 DFQATT, CDR2 SNEGSKA (reference sequence). CDR3 nucleotides: TGCAGTGCTAGTTACGGGACGGTCACAGATACGCAGTATTTT. It yields the protein CSASYGTVTDTQYF.

For this clone: Other nucleotide sequences in the sample specify the same CDR3. The chain links TRBV18 to TRBJ1-2; 8 positions agree with TRBD1. Trimming at V came to 2 bases and at J to 2 bases, leaving 1 base not matched to a gene. The CDR3 spans 14 residues. Germline V CDR1 and CDR2: KGHSH, LQKENI. The DNA of the CDR3 is TGTGCCAGCTCACCAGGACAGGGAAACTATGGCTACACCTTC. Translating it yields CASSPGQGNYGYTF.

V and J are TRBV9 and TRBJ2-2; D is tentatively TRBD1 or TRBD2 (5 bases each). Between the trimmed V and J ends, which lost 4 bases and 6 bases, there was a span of 13 bases. This CDR3 contains 14 residues. In germline, CDR1 is SGDLS, CDR2 YYNGEE. CDR3 sequence: CASSPPGAPGELFF. The DNA of the CDR3 is TGTGCCAGCAGCCCCCCCGGGGCCCCCGGGGAGCTGTTTTTT.

V gene TRBV5-6 combines with J gene TRBJ2-1, with no clear D. The germline V gene has CDR1 SGHDT and CDR2 YYEEEE. CDR3 length: 13 residues. Trimming left V 4 bases short and J 8 bases short, with 13 bases between. The CDR3 DNA reads as TGTGCCAGCAGCCGATACGCGTACTATGAGCAGTTCTTC. It is translated as CASSRYAYYEQFF.

V and J are TRBV6-2 or TRBV6-3 and TRBJ1-1; no reliable D call. Trimming took off 0 bases at V and 6 bases at J, with 20 bases between the two ends. The germline gives CDR1 MNHEY, CDR2 SVGEGT. The CDR3 runs 17 residues. The CDR3 DNA is TGTGCCAGCAGTTACTCGAAATTTCGAACAGTCGACGCTGAAGCTTTCTTT. This codes for CASSYSKFRTVDAEAFF.

The CDR3 is CASSLDRIPSGANVLTF. CDR3 coding DNA: TGTGCCAGCAGCCTCGACAGGATTCCCTCTGGGGCCAACGTCCTGACTTTC. The genes are TRBV7-4 and TRBJ2-6; a weak D match, TRBD1 (6 bases). Germline V CDR1 and CDR2: SGHVT, SQSDAQ. CDR3 length: 17 residues. V lost 5 bases to trimming and J lost 0 bases, with 14 bases between them.

V usage is TRBV4-3 and J usage is TRBJ2-7, with TRBD1 matching 7 bases. V was clipped by 1 base and J by 7 bases; unmatched bases: 10. Germline V gene data show CDR1 as LGHNA and CDR2 as YSLEER. The CDR3 runs 15 residues. The chain's CDR3 is CASSQVARGSGEQYF. For the CDR3, the DNA is TGCGCCAGCAGCCAAGTGGCCAGGGGGTCCGGGGAGCAGTACTTC.

V is TRBV7-2 and J is TRBJ2-7, with a tentative D call TRBD1 (6 bases). V was trimmed by 3 bases and J by 6 bases, leaving 15 bases between them. CDR1 SGHTA and CDR2 FQGNSA come from the germline V gene. The CDR3 has 14 amino acids. The CDR3, as DNA: TGTGCCAGCAGCTTGGACAGAAGGAGATCCGAGCAGTACTTC. It translates to CASSLDRRRSEQYF.

The chain uses TRBV11-2 and TRBJ2-1; a weak D match, TRBD2 (6 bases). Deletions cut 7 bases from V and 3 bases from J, with 25 bases between. The CDR3 has 18 residues. CDR1 and CDR2 (germline): SGHAT, FQNNGV. The CDR3 spells CASNQRPLRETVYNEQFF. DNA of the CDR3: TGTGCCAGCAACCAACGGCCCCTTCGGGAGACCGTCTACAATGAGCAGTTCTTC. The full variable domain, completed using reference TRBV11-2 and TRBJ2-1, is EAGVAQSPRYKIIEKRQSVAFWCNPISGHATLYWYQQILGQGPKLLIQFQNNGVVDDSQLPKDRFSAERLKGVDSTLKIQPAKLEDSAVYLCASNQRPLRETVYNEQFFGPGTRLTVL.

This chain joins TRBV28 and TRBJ1-6; 7 nucleotides agree with TRBD1. The CDR3 totals 16 residues. CDR1 is MDHEN and CDR2 is SYDVKM in the germline V gene. V lost 5 bases, J lost 2 bases, and 6 bases stayed unmatched. The CDR3 DNA follows: TGTGCCAGCAGTCCTAAGGGGGCTACCTATAATTCACCCCTCCACTTT. This codes for CASSPKGATYNSPLHF.

The rearrangement joins TRBV10-2 to TRBJ1-3; the D is unclear. The germline V gene has CDR1 WSHSY and CDR2 SAAADI. Between the trimmed V and J ends, which lost 10 bases and 0 bases, there was a span of 13 bases. The CDR3 consists of 14 residues. The chain's CDR3 is CAIETASSGNTIYF. CDR3 coding DNA: TGCGCCATCGAAACGGCTTCCTCTGGAAACACCATATATTTT.

The genes are TRBV6-2 or TRBV6-3 and TRBJ2-7; 7 nucleotides line up with TRBD1. Looked up from germline, CDR1 is MNHEY and CDR2 is SVGEGT. The length of the CDR3 is 14 residues. V was clipped by 5 bases and J by 3 bases; unmatched bases: 7. CDR3 nucleotides: TGTGCCAGCAGTCCGTACAGGGGCCTCTACGAGCAGTACTTC. Its protein is CASSPYRGLYEQYF.

The chain links TRBV19 to TRBJ1-6; 7 bases map to TRBD1. CDR3 length equals 14 residues. After removal of 5 bases from V and 10 bases from J, the junction contained 8 bases not matched to a gene. The germline gives CDR1 LNHDA, CDR2 SQIVND (reference sequence). The CDR3 DNA follows: TGTGCCAGTAGTGCTCAGGGGGTAGGATCACCCCTCCACTTT. Amino acid sequence: CASSAQGVGSPLHF.

This clone was picked up one time. The germline gene is not matched at one end of the junction; a read error may be the cause. CDR3 bases: TGTGCCAGCAGCCTTCGGGACACCGAAGCTTTCTTT. It encodes CASSLRDTEAFF. The chain carries TRBV7-9 and TRBJ1-1, with D possibly matching TRBD1 (6 bases). The germline V gene encodes CDR1 SEHNR and CDR2 FQNEAQ (reference sequence). The CDR3 consists of 12 residues.

The rearrangement links TRBV24-1 to TRBJ2-3; D ambiguous. CDR1 KGHDR and CDR2 SFDVKD come from the germline V gene. Trimming cost V 0 bases and J 6 bases, with 6 bases left between them. The CDR3 consists of 13 residues. CDR3 nucleotide sequence: TGTGCCACCAGTGATTTGTGGGATGATACGCAGTATTTT. Its translation: CATSDLWDDTQYF.

Note on this clone: The sample contains more than one DNA sequence encoding this CDR3. This rearrangement joins TRBV18 to TRBJ1-5, with D perhaps TRBD1 (5 bases). Germline V gene data show CDR1 as KGHSH and CDR2 as LQKENI. Trimming removed 6 bases from V and 2 bases from J, with 14 bases in between. The CDR3 contains 15 residues. The CDR3 nucleotides read TGTGCCAGCTCTCCCCGGGGGGGTGGCAATCAGCCCCAGCATTTT. Translating gives CASSPRGGGNQPQHF.

The chain joins TRBV24-1 to TRBJ2-3; D might be TRBD1 (6 bases). CDR3 length: 16 amino acids. The ends were cut back, 0 bases at V and 2 bases at J, with 11 bases in the middle. The germline V gene has CDR1 KGHDR and CDR2 SFDVKD. CDR3 protein: CATSDLDRPFTDTQYF. CDR3 DNA sequence: TGTGCCACCAGTGATTTGGACAGGCCCTTCACAGATACGCAGTATTTT.

The chain is built from TRBV7-9 and TRBJ2-7, with D uncertain. Between the trimmed V and J ends, which lost 6 bases and 1 base, there was a span of 7 bases. The CDR3 has 12 residues. CDR1 is SEHNR, CDR2 FQNEAQ, per germline (reference sequence). CDR3 region: CASRRDSYEQYF. In DNA, the CDR3 is TGTGCCAGCAGAAGGGATTCCTACGAGCAGTACTTC.

This sequence joins TRBV18 and TRBJ1-2, with D possibly being TRBD1 (5 bases). Germline V gives CDR1 KGHSH, CDR2 LQKENI. This CDR3 contains 16 residues. V was clipped by 1 base and J by 2 bases, with 14 bases between them. CDR3 DNA sequence: TGTGCCAGCTCACCACAAGGGGTGGGTTCCAACTATGGCTACACCTTC. Amino acid sequence: CASSPQGVGSNYGYTF.

The chain has TRBV7-8 and TRBJ1-2; a weak D match, TRBD1 (6 bases). CDR1 and CDR2 from the germline V gene are SGHVS and FQNEAQ. V was cut by 5 bases and J by 3 bases, with 16 bases left in between. The CDR3 is 15 amino acids. Written as DNA, the CDR3 is TGTGCCAGCAGCCAGAGGGGGGGCTTGGACTATGGCTACACCTTC. It specifies CASSQRGGLDYGYTF.

This clone occurred a few times. This chain joins TRBV7-8 and TRBJ2-7, with D perhaps TRBD1 (6 bases). The CDR3 length is 14 residues. Trimming left V 5 bases short and J 4 bases short, with 15 bases between. CDR1 and CDR2 from the germline V gene are SGHVS and FQNEAQ. CDR3 sequence reads: CASSGLGARYEQYF. The CDR3 DNA is TGTGCCAGCAGCGGTCTGGGGGCTCGTTACGAGCAGTACTTC.

V gene TRBV2 combines with J gene TRBJ2-3, with D unclear. V lost 4 bases and J lost 0, with 11 bases in between. Germline V gives CDR1 SNHLY, CDR2 FYNNEI. The CDR3 has 15 amino acids. As DNA, the CDR3 is TGTGCCAGCAGTGGTGAAACATCTAGCACAGATACGCAGTATTTT. Amino acids: CASSGETSSTDTQYF. The entire variable domain, with the rest obtained from reference TRBV2 and TRBJ2-3, is as follows: EPEVTQTPSHQVTQMGQEVILRCVPISNHLYFYWYRQILGQKVEFLVSFYNNEISEKSEIFDDQFSVERPDGSNFTLKIRSTKLEDSAMYFCASSGETSSTDTQYFGPGTRLTVL.